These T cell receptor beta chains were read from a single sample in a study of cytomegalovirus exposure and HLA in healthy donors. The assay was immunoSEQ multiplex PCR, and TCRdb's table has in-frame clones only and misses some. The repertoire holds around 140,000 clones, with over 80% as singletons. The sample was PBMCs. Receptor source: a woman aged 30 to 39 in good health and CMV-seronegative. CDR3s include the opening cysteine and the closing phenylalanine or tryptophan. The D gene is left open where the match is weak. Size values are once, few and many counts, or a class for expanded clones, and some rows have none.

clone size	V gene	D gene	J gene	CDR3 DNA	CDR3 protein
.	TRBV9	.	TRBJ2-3	TGTGCCAGCAGCGTAGCTCCCACAGATACGCAGTATTTT	CASSVAPTDTQYF
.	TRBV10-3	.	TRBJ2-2	TGTGCCATCAGATGGGCAGGGGGGACCGGGGAGCTGTTTTTT	CAIRWAGGTGELFF
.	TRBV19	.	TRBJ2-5	TGTGCCAGTAGTGGAGGATCGCCCCAGTACTTC	CASSGGSPQYF
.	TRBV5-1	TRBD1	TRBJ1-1	TGCGCCAGCAGCTGGGGACAGACGAACACTGAAGCTTTCTTT	CASSWGQTNTEAFF
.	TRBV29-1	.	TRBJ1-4	TGCAGCGTATCCCCTTCAACTAATGAAAAACTGTTTTTT	CSVSPSTNEKLFF
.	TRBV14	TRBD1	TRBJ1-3	TGTGCCAGCAGCCAAGCAGGGACAGGGGTGGGGGCGGATGGAAACACCATATATTTT	CASSQAGTGVGADGNTIYF
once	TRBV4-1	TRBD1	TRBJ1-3	TGCGCCAGCAGCCAAGAACTGAGACAGGGTGTCACTGGAAACACCATATATTTT	CASSQELRQGVTGNTIYF
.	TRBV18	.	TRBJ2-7	TGTGCCAGCTCACCACCAGGACAGAGCCTATACGAGCAGTACTTC	CASSPPGQSLYEQYF
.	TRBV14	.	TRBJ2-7	TGTGCCAGCAGCTTCCTACGGGGCTACGAGCAGTACTTC	CASSFLRGYEQYF
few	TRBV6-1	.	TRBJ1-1	TGTGCCAGCAGTCCCAACAGGGTCGCTGAAGCTTTCTTT	CASSPNRVAEAFF
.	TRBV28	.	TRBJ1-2	TGTGCCAGCAGCCCCGACAGCTATGGCTACACCTTC	CASSPDSYGYTF
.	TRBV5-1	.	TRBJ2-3	TGCGCCAGCAGCTTGGAGGGCAGGGCCACAGATACGCAGTATTTT	CASSLEGRATDTQYF
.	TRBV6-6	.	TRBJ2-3	TGTGCCAGCAGTTACTCGCTACTAGTTACAGATACGCAGTATTTT	CASSYSLLVTDTQYF
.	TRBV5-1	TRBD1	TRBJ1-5	TGCGCCAGCAGCTTGGAGACAGGGACGGACCAGCCCCAGCATTTT	CASSLETGTDQPQHF
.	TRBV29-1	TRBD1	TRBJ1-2	TGCAGCGTTGGAGTCGACAGGGTTAGCTACACCTTC	CSVGVDRVSYTF
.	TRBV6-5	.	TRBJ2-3	TGTGCCAGCAGTTACTCAACAGGGCCCACGCAGTATTTT	CASSYSTGPTQYF
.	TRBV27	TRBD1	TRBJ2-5	TGTGCCAGCAGCCGGGACAGGGGAAAGACCCAGTACTTC	CASSRDRGKTQYF
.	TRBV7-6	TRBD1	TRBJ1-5	TGTGCCAGCAGCTTAGGGACCGACAGGGGGAAGGGTCAGCCCCAGCATTTT	CASSLGTDRGKGQPQHF
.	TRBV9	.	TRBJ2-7	TGTGCCAGCAGCGTAGAGGGGCCAAGCGACGAGCAGTACTTC	CASSVEGPSDEQYF
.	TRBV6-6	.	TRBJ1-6	TGTGCCAGCAGTTACCTTCAGTCCCATTCACCCCTCCACTTT	CASSYLQSHSPLHF
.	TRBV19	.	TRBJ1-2	TGTGCCAGTAGCTTCACAGGGAACTATGGCTACACCTTC	CASSFTGNYGYTF
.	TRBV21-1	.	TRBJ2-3	TGTGCCAGCAGCCCTAGGGACAGGGCCGGGTGGGGCACAGATACGCAGTATTTT	CASSPRDRAGWGTDTQYF
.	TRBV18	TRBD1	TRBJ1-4	TGTGCCAGCTCACCACGGTTGACAGGGGCTAATGAAAAACTGTTTTTT	CASSPRLTGANEKLFF
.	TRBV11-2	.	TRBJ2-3	TGTGCCAGCAGCCGGCGGGATACGCAGTATTTT	CASSRRDTQYF
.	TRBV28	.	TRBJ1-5	TGTGCCGTAACAGGTAGCAATCAGCCCCAGCATTTT	CAVTGSNQPQHF
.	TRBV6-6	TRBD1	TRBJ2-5	TGTGCCAGCAGTTATCGAGGACAGGGGAGAGAGACCCAGTACTTC	CASSYRGQGRETQYF
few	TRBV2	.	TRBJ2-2	TGTGCCAGCAGTGTCAGGGGCTTGACCGGGGAGCTGTTTTTT	CASSVRGLTGELFF
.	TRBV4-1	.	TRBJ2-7	TGCGCCAGCAGCCAAGTAGGCGGTTCCTACGAGCAGTACTTC	CASSQVGGSYEQYF
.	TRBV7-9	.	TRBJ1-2	TGTGCCAGCAGCTTAGGAGTAGTCAACTATGGCTACACCTTC	CASSLGVVNYGYTF
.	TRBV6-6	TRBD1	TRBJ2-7	TGTGCCAGCAGTTACGACAGGGACTCCTACGAGCAGTACTTC	CASSYDRDSYEQYF
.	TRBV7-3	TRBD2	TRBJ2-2	TGTGCCAGCAGCTACGGGGGGAGGACCGGGGAGCTGTTTTTT	CASSYGGRTGELFF
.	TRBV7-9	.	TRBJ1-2	TGTGCCAGCAGCTTAGCCCCACGGGGGTTCATAGCTAACTATGGCTACACCTTC	CASSLAPRGFIANYGYTF
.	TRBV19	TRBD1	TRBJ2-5	TGTGCCAGTAGTGAGCGGACAGGGTCGGAGACCCAGTACTTC	CASSERTGSETQYF
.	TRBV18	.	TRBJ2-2	TGTGCCAGCTCGCTTCGGGACTCCGAGGGGGAGCTGTTTTTT	CASSLRDSEGELFF
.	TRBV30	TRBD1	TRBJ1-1	TGTGCCTGGAGTGTACCGCGACAGGGGCAGACTGAAGCTTTCTTT	CAWSVPRQGQTEAFF
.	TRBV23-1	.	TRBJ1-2	TGCGCCAGCAGTCTCAGTAACTATGGCTACACCTTC	CASSLSNYGYTF